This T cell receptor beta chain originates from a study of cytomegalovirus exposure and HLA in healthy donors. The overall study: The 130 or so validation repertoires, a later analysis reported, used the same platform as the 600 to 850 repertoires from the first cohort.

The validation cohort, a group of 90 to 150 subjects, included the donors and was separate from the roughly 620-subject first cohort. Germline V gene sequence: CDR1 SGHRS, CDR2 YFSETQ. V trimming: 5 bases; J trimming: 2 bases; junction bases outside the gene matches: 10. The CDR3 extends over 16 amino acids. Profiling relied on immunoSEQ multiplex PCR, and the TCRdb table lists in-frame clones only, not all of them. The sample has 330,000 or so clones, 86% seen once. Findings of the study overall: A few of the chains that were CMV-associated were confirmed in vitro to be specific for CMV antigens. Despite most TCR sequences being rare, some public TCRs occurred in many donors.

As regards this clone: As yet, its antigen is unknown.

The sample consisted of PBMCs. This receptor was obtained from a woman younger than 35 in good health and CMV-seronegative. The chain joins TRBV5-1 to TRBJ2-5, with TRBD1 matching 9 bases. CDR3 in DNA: TGCGCCAGCAGACCAAGCTGGGACAGGGCGCAAGAGACCCAGTACTTC. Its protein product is CASRPSWDRAQETQYF.